Below are 13 T cell receptor beta chains sequenced from a single sample in a study of T cells in Graves' hyperthyroidism and ophthalmopathy. TCR beta CDR3 regions were amplified from RNA. First-round RT-PCR targeting the TCR CDR3 was performed with the HTBI primer set. TCRdb passed the multiplex PCR reads through MiXCR, listing each CDR3 protein once. The sample has about 700,000 distinct CDR3 sequences; around 13% are singletons. The sample taken for sequencing was blood. These receptors were collected from a woman aged 18 to 35 with Graves' hyperthyroidism.

This clonotype was detected many times. The chain employs TRBV20-1 and TRBJ2-7; D possibly corresponds to TRBD1 (5 bases). Trimming left V 6 bases short and J 2 bases short, with 8 bases between. The CDR3 totals 11 residues. The germline CDR1 and CDR2 sequences are DFQATT and SNEGSKA (reference sequence). This CDR3 is CSAMTAYEQYF. The CDR3 DNA sequence: TGCAGTGCAATGACAGCCTACGAGCAGTACTTC.

A note on this clonotype: Since a much larger clone is just one base distant, this may be a read error. This chain links TRBV29-1 with TRBJ1-1, with D perhaps matching TRBD1 (5 bases). Per the germline V gene, CDR1 is SQVTM and CDR2 is ANQGSEA. The length of the CDR3 is 15 residues. The CDR3 sequence: CSAAPDVGGNTEALF. The CDR3, as DNA: TGCAGCGCCGCCCCGGACGTCGGGGGGAACACTGAAGCTCTCTTT. The whole variable domain, remainder taken from reference TRBV29-1 and TRBJ1-1, is SAVISQKPSRDICQRGTSLTIQCQVDSQVTMMFWYRQQPGQSLTLIATANQGSEATYESGFVIDKFPISRPNLTFSTLTVSNMSPEDSSIYLCSAAPDVGGNTEALFGQGTRLTVV.

This rearrangement joins TRBV4-2 to TRBJ1-1; TRBD1 might be the D (5 bases). The CDR3 is 20 residues long. Germline assignment: CDR1 LGHNA and CDR2 YNFKEQ. V shed 3 bases and J shed 0 bases, with 26 bases lying between them. The DNA of the CDR3 is TGTGCCAGCAGCCATAGACATAGAAGGGGCGGGTATGCTATGAACACTGAAGCTTTCTTT. It yields the protein CASSHRHRRGGYAMNTEAFF.

The chain carries TRBV6-1 and TRBJ1-4; 11 nucleotides line up with TRBD1. Trimming removed 10 bases from V and 10 bases from J; junction bases left unmatched: 8. The CDR3 length is 13 residues. The germline gives CDR1 MNHNS, CDR2 SASEGT. The CDR3 DNA sequence: TGTGCCACCCAGGACAGGGGGCGCGGAAAACTGTTTTTT. This gives the protein CATQDRGRGKLFF.

The sample holds many counts of this clonotype. The CDR3 DNA sequence: TGTGCCAGTAGGCAGGGATTTAATTCACCCCTCCACTTT. This sequence encodes CASRQGFNSPLHF. This chain links TRBV12-3 or TRBV12-4 with TRBJ1-6; a possible D gene is TRBD1 (5 bases). V lost 9 bases and J lost 6, with 12 bases in between. The CDR3 is 13 residues long.

This clonotype turned up a few times. The rearrangement uses TRBV15 and TRBJ2-7, with TRBD2 matching over 9 bases. The germline V gene encodes CDR1 LNHNV and CDR2 YYDKDF (reference sequence). The length of the CDR3 is 16 residues. V was pared by 3 bases and J by 1 base, with 7 bases of the junction left unmatched. CDR3 residues: CATSRAKTSGSYEQYF. The DNA of the CDR3 is TGTGCCACCAGCAGGGCGAAGACTAGCGGATCCTACGAGCAGTACTTC.

This clonotype was counted at least ten times. The chain employs TRBV11-2 and TRBJ2-1, with 7 nucleotides matching TRBD2. J was trimmed by 5 bases and V by 1 base; bases with no gene match: 11. CDR1 is SGHAT and CDR2 is FQNNGV in the germline V gene. The CDR3 runs to 17 residues. The CDR3 loop is CASSLVFISGAHNEQFF. The CDR3 DNA follows: TGTGCCAGCAGCTTAGTTTTCATCAGCGGGGCACACAATGAGCAGTTCTTC.

This clonotype was seen only a few times. One end of the junction is discordant with germline, which a read error may explain. The gene calls are TRBV4-2 and TRBJ2-4; 9 nucleotides agree with TRBD2. CDR3 length: 18 residues. The germline gives CDR1 LGHNA, CDR2 YNFKEQ. The CDR3 region is CTSSQEGLAAGWKNIQYF. Here the CDR3 DNA reads TGTACCAGCAGCCAGGAGGGACTAGCCGCGGGGTGGAAAAACATTCAGTACTTC.

The rearrangement links TRBV27 to TRBJ2-3, with D perhaps matching TRBD2 (5 bases). Germline CDR1 MNHEY, CDR2 SMNVEV (reference sequence). The CDR3 contains 14 residues. The V and J ends lost 7 bases and 0 bases respectively, with 11 bases between them. In nucleotides, the CDR3 is TGTGCCAGCAAGAGGGTCAGGAGCACAGATACGCAGTATTTT. Translation: CASKRVRSTDTQYF.

V gene TRBV29-1 combines with J gene TRBJ2-7; the match to TRBD2 covers 9 bases. The CDR3 loop spans 15 amino acids. The germline gives CDR1 SQVTM, CDR2 ANQGSEA. V shed 3 bases and J 2 bases; nucleotides not matched to a gene: 8. The CDR3 DNA reads as TGCAGCGTTGAGGGCACGGGCGGGAGGGCCTACGAGCAGTACTTC. It codes for CSVEGTGGRAYEQYF.

This clonotype was observed a few times. The chain combines TRBV20-1 with TRBJ2-3; maybe TRBD1 (5 bases). Germline loops: CDR1 DFQATT, CDR2 SNEGSKA (reference sequence). CDR3 length: 14 amino acids. Between the trimmed V and J ends, which lost 5 bases and 1 base, there was a span of 13 bases. The CDR3: CSAPLGAGTDTQYF. The CDR3 region has the DNA TGCAGTGCTCCCCTTGGGGCCGGCACAGATACGCAGTATTTT.

In this sample, this clonotype turned up many times. The CDR3 region is CASSDRGLYQPQHF. CDR3 bases: TGTGCCAGTAGCGACAGGGGGCTGTATCAGCCCCAGCATTTT. The J gene is TRBJ1-5, the V gene TRBV19, with 10 bases lining up with TRBD1. The CDR3 is 14 amino acids. Per germline, CDR1 LNHDA and CDR2 SQIVND (reference sequence). Trimming at V came to 6 bases and at J to 5 bases, leaving 4 bases not matched to a gene.

This clonotype was picked up a small number of times. The chain has TRBV30 and TRBJ2-1; 7 bases are a match to TRBD1. V lost 3 bases and J lost 3; bases outside the gene matches: 11. This CDR3 has 16 amino acids. Germline lookup yields CDR1 GTSNPN and CDR2 SVGIG (reference sequence). The CDR3 here is CAWRSLKGALYNEQFF. The DNA of the CDR3 is TGTGCCTGGAGGTCCCTCAAGGGGGCCCTCTACAATGAGCAGTTCTTC.